This T cell receptor beta chain was recorded in a study of human T cells and chemical hapten exposure (dated by TCRdb to the early 2020s). Background on the whole study: For sensitization, 2% DPC in acetone was applied to a 2 cm by 2 cm area of upper inner arm skin. Patch testing was performed on the upper back with Finn chambers containing 0.01% DPC, and the patch tests were scored after 6 days according to International Contact Dermatitis Research Group standards. Patients additionally received weekly therapeutic DPC doses to the scalp throughout the approximately 25-week study period. Libraries were combined into a pool for sequencing, and differences in TCR yield between samples came mainly from small differences in library volumes within the pool. Most of the patients in the cohort were female, and the cohort covered alopecia areata with under or over 50% scalp involvement, alopecia totalis and alopecia universalis. Patient blood was sampled pre-sensitization (week 0) and at 2, 6 and about 24 weeks after DPC sensitization. This study followed changes in the peripheral blood TCR repertoire in vivo during primary and secondary sensitization of alopecia patients to the hapten diphenylcyclopropenone (DPC). For TCR sequencing, blood came from 25 to 35 alopecia patients at anywhere from one to four time points (pre-sensitization, 2, 6 and 24 weeks).

The time point tag for this specimen amounts to: patch test 2, 6 weeks after DPC sensitization. The treatment or condition label on this specimen signifies: therapeutic diphenylcyclopropenone sensitization with weekly scalp DPC. At each patch-test visit, blood was drawn before the patch test was applied. Patients were eligible if aged 18 to 70, diagnosed with alopecia and judged suitable for DPC therapy, and pregnant patients were excluded. Unfractionated whole blood was collected in Tempus Blood RNA tubes, and total RNA was extracted from that blood. Inclusive of the bounding cysteine and phenylalanine, the CDR3 is 17 residues long. Solely the CDR3 DNA is kept, with 51 bases framed from the first base. The germline V gene provides CDR1 SGDLS and CDR2 YYNGEE. A distance of 21 bases separates the germline ends of V and J, which lose 4 bases and 4 bases respectively. What the work shows at the level of the full study, not this receptor alone: Significantly more large CDR3 similarity clusters were formed by expanded TCRs than by pre-sensitization or healthy control sets, consistent with antigen-driven responses. Patch test score correlated positively with the number of PT1 expanded TCRs, reaching significance at thresholds 8, 16 and 32 but not at 4. After repeated subsampling, changes were observed in the strength of the expansion versus patch-test correlation and in the threshold at which the correlation became significant. Because all patients had alopecia, a presumed autoimmune disease, the immune response of the patients might differ from that of healthy individuals. DPC sensitization did not change the number of TCRs with a frequency above 1 in 1000, and there was no evidence of changes in global repertoire structure.

This clonotype was counted ten times or more. What antigen it recognizes has not been identified. Per-nucleotide qualities are absent, and no much larger clonotype sits a single base away. Library creation used RACE. TCRdb names NextSeq 500 as the instrument used. During library preparation, unique molecular identifiers were attached to individual cDNA molecules so that TCRs could be counted quantitatively and reproducibly. From each blood RNA sample, both TCR alpha and TCR beta chains were sequenced. Regarding the original processing steps: The median number of TCRs per sample was over 95,000, ranging from about 23,224 to 700,000. V, J and CDR3 annotation of the TCR reads was carried out using the Decombinator software suite. To make PS versus PT1 abundance plots, every sample was subsampled to the same number of TCRs (28,000). Expanded TCRs were defined as absent before sensitization and observed at least eight times at the 2-week time point. TCRdb passed the public sequencing reads through fastp at Q25 and MiXCR, retaining productive beta sequences. For every CDR3 protein sequence, its rows merge into one entry that carries the most common genes and DNA. These V and J calls rely on TCRdb rather than the paper's analysis. For this sample there are about 40,000 distinct CDR3 sequences; about 8.9% appear just once. The biggest ten clones account for approximately 16% of the sample.

This specimen was whole blood, taken in connection with sensitization to the hapten diphenylcyclopropenone (DPC). The sequence derives from a woman in her thirties or forties with alopecia areata. Some clones in this sample may be carry-over from other donors' samples. The sequence is built from TRBV9 and TRBJ2-1, and perhaps TRBD1 as D gene, on 5 matching bases. The CDR3 corresponds to CASSPTVMGPWYNEQFF. The DNA reads as follows: TGTGCCAGCAGCCCGACAGTAATGGGGCCCTGGTACAATGAGCAGTTCTTC.